These T cell receptor beta chains were read from a single sample in a study of cytomegalovirus exposure and HLA in healthy donors. TCRdb's copy holds only in-frame clones and misses some; the assay was immunoSEQ multiplex PCR. This repertoire includes about 99,000 clones. Sequenced material: PBMCs. Source of these receptors: a middle-aged man in good health and CMV-seronegative. CDR3s include the opening cysteine and the closing phenylalanine or tryptophan. A D gene is named only where the DNA matches it firmly.

v_gene: TRBV10-2; d_gene: TRBD2; j_gene: TRBJ2-1; CDR3nt: TGCGCCAGCAGTGACTGGGCTAGCGGGAGGAATGAGCAGTTCTTC; CDR3aa: CASSDWASGRNEQFF
v_gene: TRBV18; d_gene: TRBD1; j_gene: TRBJ2-7; CDR3nt: TGTGCCAGCTCACCACTTATTGCCGGGACAGGGATTTCCTACGAGCAGTACTTC; CDR3aa: CASSPLIAGTGISYEQYF
v_gene: TRBV14; d_gene: TRBD2; j_gene: TRBJ2-7; CDR3nt: TGCGCCAGCAGCCAAGAATATAGCGGGAGAGGGTCCTACGAGCAGTACTTC; CDR3aa: CASSQEYSGRGSYEQYF
v_gene: TRBV18; d_gene: TRBD1; j_gene: TRBJ2-3; CDR3nt: TGTGCCAGCTCACCAGGGGCGACAGGGGGCACAGATACGCAGTATTTT; CDR3aa: CASSPGATGGTDTQYF
v_gene: TRBV18; d_gene: .; j_gene: TRBJ2-2; CDR3nt: TGTGCCAGCTCACCCTCAGGGACCGGGGAGCTGTTTTTT; CDR3aa: CASSPSGTGELFF
v_gene: TRBV7-9; d_gene: TRBD1; j_gene: TRBJ2-7; CDR3nt: TGTGCCAGCAGCGCTTCCGGGGACAGGCTGACCTACGAGCAGTACTTC; CDR3aa: CASSASGDRLTYEQYF
v_gene: TRBV19; d_gene: TRBD1; j_gene: TRBJ2-2; CDR3nt: TGTGCCAGTACCCCAAGGACAGGGGGCACCGGGGAGCTGTTTTTT; CDR3aa: CASTPRTGGTGELFF
v_gene: TRBV6-6; d_gene: TRBD1; j_gene: TRBJ2-7; CDR3nt: TGTGCCAGCAGTTACGACAGGGCCTACGAGCAGTACTTC; CDR3aa: CASSYDRAYEQYF
v_gene: TRBV5-1; d_gene: .; j_gene: TRBJ2-2; CDR3nt: TGCGCCAGCACCTCTATGGGGGGTACCGGGGAGCTGTTTTTT; CDR3aa: CASTSMGGTGELFF
v_gene: TRBV13; d_gene: TRBD1; j_gene: TRBJ2-7; CDR3nt: TGTGCCAGCAGCTCGGGACAGCCCTACGAGCAGTACTTC; CDR3aa: CASSSGQPYEQYF
v_gene: TRBV5-1; d_gene: .; j_gene: TRBJ2-5; CDR3nt: TGCGCCAGCAGCCCAGGGACTGAAGGAGGGACCCAGTACTTC; CDR3aa: CASSPGTEGGTQYF
v_gene: TRBV27; d_gene: TRBD1; j_gene: TRBJ2-3; CDR3nt: TGTGCCAGCAGTTCACAGGGGGTGGCGGCAGATACGCAGTATTTT; CDR3aa: CASSSQGVAADTQYF
v_gene: TRBV7-2; d_gene: .; j_gene: TRBJ2-5; CDR3nt: TGTGCCAGCAGCTCCCGGGACCAAGAGACCCAGTACTTC; CDR3aa: CASSSRDQETQYF
v_gene: TRBV6-5; d_gene: TRBD1; j_gene: TRBJ2-7; CDR3nt: TGTGCCAGCAGTCAACCCGTAACAGGGGACTACGAGCAGTACTTC; CDR3aa: CASSQPVTGDYEQYF
v_gene: TRBV2; d_gene: TRBD2; j_gene: TRBJ2-3; CDR3nt: TGTGCCAGCAGCGCTAGCGGGAGGACAGATACGCAGTATTTT; CDR3aa: CASSASGRTDTQYF
v_gene: TRBV5-6; d_gene: .; j_gene: TRBJ1-2; CDR3nt: TGTGCCAGCAGCTTGGAGGGCCCAGGGAGGGCTAACTATGGCTACACCTTC; CDR3aa: CASSLEGPGRANYGYTF
v_gene: TRBV10-3; d_gene: TRBD1; j_gene: TRBJ1-5; CDR3nt: TGTGCCATCAGTGGCGGACAGGGGATCGGACAGCCCCAGCATTTT; CDR3aa: CAISGGQGIGQPQHF
v_gene: TRBV18; d_gene: .; j_gene: TRBJ1-1; CDR3nt: TGTGCCAGCTCACCGGGACAGAACACTGAAGCTTTCTTT; CDR3aa: CASSPGQNTEAFF
v_gene: TRBV5-1; d_gene: TRBD1; j_gene: TRBJ1-5; CDR3nt: TGCGCCAGCAGCGCGACCGGGACAGTGAATCAGCCCCAGCATTTT; CDR3aa: CASSATGTVNQPQHF
v_gene: TRBV11-2; d_gene: TRBD1; j_gene: TRBJ2-5; CDR3nt: TGTGCCAGCAGCGACCTGATGACAGGGGCAACAGAGACCCAGTACTTC; CDR3aa: CASSDLMTGATETQYF
v_gene: TRBV7-2; d_gene: .; j_gene: TRBJ1-1; CDR3nt: TGTGCCAGCAGCTATTCCCCCGGGACAATTGAAGCTTTCTTT; CDR3aa: CASSYSPGTIEAFF
v_gene: TRBV5-6; d_gene: .; j_gene: TRBJ1-1; CDR3nt: TGTGCCAGCAGAATCCGCCTGGGGGGGGCGGACACTGAAGCTTTCTTT; CDR3aa: CASRIRLGGADTEAFF
v_gene: TRBV14; d_gene: .; j_gene: TRBJ2-7; CDR3nt: TGTGCCAGCAGCCAAGACTCAGTTTACGAGCAGTACTTC; CDR3aa: CASSQDSVYEQYF
v_gene: TRBV4-2; d_gene: TRBD1; j_gene: TRBJ2-1; CDR3nt: TGTGCCAGCAGCCGTGCTTCCGGGACAGGGGACAATGAGCAGTTCTTC; CDR3aa: CASSRASGTGDNEQFF
v_gene: TRBV18; d_gene: TRBD2; j_gene: TRBJ2-3; CDR3nt: TGTGCCAGCTCACCACCCGGGAGGGTGGACACAGATACGCAGTATTTT; CDR3aa: CASSPPGRVDTDTQYF
v_gene: TRBV10-1; d_gene: TRBD2; j_gene: TRBJ2-7; CDR3nt: TGCGCCAGCAGTGAGTTCGGGACTAGCGGGAGGATAAACGAGCAGTACTTC; CDR3aa: CASSEFGTSGRINEQYF
v_gene: TRBV28; d_gene: .; j_gene: TRBJ1-3; CDR3nt: TGTGCCAGCAGTTTATTCGGGGACTCCTCTGGAAACACCATATATTTT; CDR3aa: CASSLFGDSSGNTIYF
v_gene: TRBV6-1; d_gene: TRBD1; j_gene: TRBJ1-2; CDR3nt: TGTGCCAGCAGCGAACAGGGGTTTGGCTACACCTTC; CDR3aa: CASSEQGFGYTF
v_gene: TRBV10-1; d_gene: .; j_gene: TRBJ1-1; CDR3nt: TGCGCCAGCAGTGAAAGTGGGGGGTCCATGAACACTGAAGCTTTCTTT; CDR3aa: CASSESGGSMNTEAFF
v_gene: TRBV7-9; d_gene: TRBD2; j_gene: TRBJ2-7; CDR3nt: TGTGCCAGCAGCTTATGTAACGGGAGGGCCTGCGAGCAGTACTTC; CDR3aa: CASSLCNGRACEQYF
v_gene: TRBV9; d_gene: .; j_gene: TRBJ2-2; CDR3nt: TGTGCCAGCAGCGTCGAGGTCGGGGAGCTGTTTTTT; CDR3aa: CASSVEVGELFF
v_gene: TRBV29-1; d_gene: .; j_gene: TRBJ2-7; CDR3nt: TGCAGCGTGCCAGCCACAGGGACCGAGCAGTACTTC; CDR3aa: CSVPATGTEQYF
v_gene: TRBV11-3; d_gene: .; j_gene: TRBJ2-7; CDR3nt: TGTGCCAGCAGCTCCCGTAGCGGATACGAGCAGTACTTC; CDR3aa: CASSSRSGYEQYF
v_gene: TRBV9; d_gene: TRBD2; j_gene: TRBJ2-2; CDR3nt: TGTGCCAGCAGCGCTAGGGGACGGGGGGGCACCGGGGAGCTGTTTTTT; CDR3aa: CASSARGRGGTGELFF
v_gene: TRBV5-4; d_gene: TRBD2; j_gene: TRBJ2-5; CDR3nt: TGTGCCAGCAGCTTTAGCCTAGCGGGAAATGCGGGGGAGACCCAGTACTTC; CDR3aa: CASSFSLAGNAGETQYF
v_gene: TRBV28; d_gene: TRBD1; j_gene: TRBJ2-6; CDR3nt: TGTGCCAGCAGCCTCACAGGGGGGAGGGCCAACGTCCTGACTTTC; CDR3aa: CASSLTGGRANVLTF
v_gene: TRBV28; d_gene: .; j_gene: TRBJ1-2; CDR3nt: TGTGCCAGCAGAGTTAGGGGAACTAACTATGGCTACACCTTC; CDR3aa: CASRVRGTNYGYTF
v_gene: TRBV19; d_gene: .; j_gene: TRBJ2-2; CDR3nt: TGTGCCAGTAGTGCCTACCGACAGGATCCTACCCCCACCGGGGAGCTGTTTTTT; CDR3aa: CASSAYRQDPTPTGELFF
v_gene: TRBV19; d_gene: TRBD2; j_gene: TRBJ2-6; CDR3nt: TGTGCCAGTGAGTTCACGGGGGGGAGCGTCCTGACTTTC; CDR3aa: CASEFTGGSVLTF
v_gene: TRBV5-1; d_gene: TRBD1; j_gene: TRBJ1-1; CDR3nt: TGCGCCAGCAGCTGGGGACAGGCCCGAGGGGAAGCTTTCTTT; CDR3aa: CASSWGQARGEAFF
v_gene: TRBV13; d_gene: .; j_gene: TRBJ1-2; CDR3nt: TGTGCCAGCAGCTTCGGGAGACCGTGGGCCAACTATGGCTACACCTTC; CDR3aa: CASSFGRPWANYGYTF
v_gene: TRBV7-9; d_gene: .; j_gene: TRBJ2-3; CDR3nt: TGTGCCAGCAGCTCAACCCCGAAAAGCAGGGCTAGCACAGATACGCAGTATTTT; CDR3aa: CASSSTPKSRASTDTQYF
v_gene: TRBV10-3; d_gene: .; j_gene: TRBJ2-3; CDR3nt: TGTGCCATCAAATCGCCTGCAGGCCCAGATACGCAGTATTTT; CDR3aa: CAIKSPAGPDTQYF
v_gene: TRBV7-9; d_gene: .; j_gene: TRBJ1-4; CDR3nt: TGTGCCAGCAGCTTAGACTCGGGGTCGGGTGAAAAACTGTTTTTT; CDR3aa: CASSLDSGSGEKLFF
v_gene: TRBV18; d_gene: .; j_gene: TRBJ1-2; CDR3nt: TGTGCCAGCTCCGTGGGCACCGGGACAACAGCTAACTATGGCTACACCTTC; CDR3aa: CASSVGTGTTANYGYTF
v_gene: TRBV11-1; d_gene: .; j_gene: TRBJ1-2; CDR3nt: TGTGCCAGCAGCTTAACGGAGAACTATGGCTACACCTTC; CDR3aa: CASSLTENYGYTF